Listed here are 5 T cell receptor beta chains from one sample, sequenced in a study of T cell responses to AZD1222 COVID-19 vaccine. This table comes from immunoSEQ multiplex PCR, and its TCRdb copy is limited to in-frame clones, with some not included. The table includes more than 95,000 clones, over 70% detected once. The sample here was peripheral blood, taken on day 0 of AZD1222 vaccination. Receptors were obtained from an adult in good health.

This clone appeared once. The chain uses TRBV27 and TRBJ2-5, with 12 bases lining up with TRBD2. V gave up 2 bases and J gave up 2 bases; unmatched junction bases: 6. In germline, CDR1 is MNHEY, CDR2 SMNVEV (reference sequence). The CDR3 has 17 residues. The CDR3 region has the DNA TGTGCCAGCAGTTTAGGGTTAACTAGCGGGGGGCAAGAGACCCAGTACTTC. It specifies CASSLGLTSGGQETQYF.

J is TRBJ2-7 and V is TRBV25-1; tentatively, D is TRBD1 (5 bases). The V and J ends lost 5 bases and 4 bases respectively, with 12 bases between them. CDR1 is MGHDK, CDR2 SYGVNS, per germline. The CDR3 runs to 13 residues. The CDR3 protein is CASSFQGLYEQYF. The CDR3, as DNA: TGTGCCAGCAGTTTCCAGGGCCTGTACGAGCAGTACTTC.

This sequence joins TRBV3-1 (or the pseudogene TRBV3-2) and TRBJ2-1, with 9 bases that match TRBD2. Germline V gives CDR1 LGHDT, CDR2 YNNKEL (reference sequence). The CDR3 is made up of 14 amino acids. V was pared by 5 bases and J by 4 bases, with 3 bases of the junction left unmatched. CDR3: CASSLTSGYNEQFF. CDR3 bases: TGTGCCAGCAGCTTGACTAGCGGATACAATGAGCAGTTCTTC.

This clone has a handful of counts. The rearrangement links TRBV11-3 to TRBJ1-3; 9 positions match TRBD1. CDR1 is SGHNT, CDR2 YENEEA, per germline. Losses at the gene ends were 5 bases for V and 4 bases for J; bases not matched to a gene: 12. CDR3 length: 17 amino acids. Here the CDR3 DNA reads TGTGCCAGCAGCACGGGACAGGGAAGGCACCTGGGAAACACCATATATTTT. Translated, it gives CASSTGQGRHLGNTIYF.

The rearrangement links TRBV18 to TRBJ2-5; possibly TRBD1 or TRBD2 for D (5 bases each). V was cut by 3 bases and J by 1 base, with 9 bases left in between. Per the germline V gene, CDR1 is KGHSH and CDR2 is LQKENI. The CDR3 runs to 14 residues. DNA of the CDR3: TGTGCCAGCTCACCCCGGGACGGCCAAGAGACCCAGTACTTC. It is translated as CASSPRDGQETQYF. Full variable domain (outside the CDR3, taken from reference TRBV18 and TRBJ2-5): NAGVMQNPRHLVRRRGQEARLRCSPMKGHSHVYWYRQLPEEGLKFMVYLQKENIIDESGMPKERFSAEFPKEGPSILRIQQVVRGDSAAYFCASSPRDGQETQYFGPGTRLLVL.